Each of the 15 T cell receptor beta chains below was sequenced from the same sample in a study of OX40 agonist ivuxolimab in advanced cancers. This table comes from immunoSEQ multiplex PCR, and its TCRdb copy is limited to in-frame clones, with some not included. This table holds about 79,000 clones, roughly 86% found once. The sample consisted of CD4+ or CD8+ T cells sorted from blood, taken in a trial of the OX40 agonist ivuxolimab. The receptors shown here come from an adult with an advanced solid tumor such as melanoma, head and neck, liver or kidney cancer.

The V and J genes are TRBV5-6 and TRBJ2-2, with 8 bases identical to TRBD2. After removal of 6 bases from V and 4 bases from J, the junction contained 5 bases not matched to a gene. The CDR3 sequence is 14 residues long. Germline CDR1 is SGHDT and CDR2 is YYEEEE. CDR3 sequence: CASTGGPPTGELFF. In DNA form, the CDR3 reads TGTGCCAGCACGGGAGGGCCCCCCACCGGGGAGCTGTTTTTT. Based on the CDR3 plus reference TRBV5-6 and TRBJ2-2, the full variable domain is DAGVTQSPTHLIKTRGQQVTLRCSPKSGHDTVSWYQQALGQGPQFIFQYYEEEERQRGNFPDRFSGHQFPNYSSELNVNALLLGDSALYLCASTGGPPTGELFFGEGSRLTVL.

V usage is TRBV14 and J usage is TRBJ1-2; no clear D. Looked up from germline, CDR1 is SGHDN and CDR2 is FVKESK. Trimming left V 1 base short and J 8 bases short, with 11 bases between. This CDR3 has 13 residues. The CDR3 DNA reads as TGTGCCAGCAGCCAAGTAGCGGCAGAAGGCTACACCTTC. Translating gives CASSQVAAEGYTF.

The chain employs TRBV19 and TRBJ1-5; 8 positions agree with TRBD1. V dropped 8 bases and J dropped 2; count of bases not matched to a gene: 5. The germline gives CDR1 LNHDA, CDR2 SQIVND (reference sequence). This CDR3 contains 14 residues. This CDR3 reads CASDRGGGNQPQHF. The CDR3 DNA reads TGTGCCAGTGACAGGGGCGGGGGCAATCAGCCCCAGCATTTT.

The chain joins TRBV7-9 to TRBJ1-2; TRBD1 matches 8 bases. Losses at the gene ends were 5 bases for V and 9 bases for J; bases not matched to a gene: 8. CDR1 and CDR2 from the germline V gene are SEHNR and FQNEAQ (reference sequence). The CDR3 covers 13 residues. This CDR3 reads CASSGSRDRRYTF. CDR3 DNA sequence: TGTGCCAGCAGCGGGTCCCGGGACAGGCGCTACACCTTC.

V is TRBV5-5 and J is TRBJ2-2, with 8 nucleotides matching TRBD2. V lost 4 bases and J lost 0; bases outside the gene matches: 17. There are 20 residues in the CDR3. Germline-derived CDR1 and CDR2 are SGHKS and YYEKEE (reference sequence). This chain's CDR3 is CASSPVGLAGLQSNTGELFF. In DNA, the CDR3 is TGTGCCAGCAGCCCTGTCGGTCTAGCGGGCCTCCAATCGAACACCGGGGAGCTGTTTTTT. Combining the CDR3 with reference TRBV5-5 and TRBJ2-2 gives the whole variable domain DAGVTQSPTHLIKTRGQQVTLRCSPISGHKSVSWYQQVLGQGPQFIFQYYEKEERGRGNFPDRFSARQFPNYSSELNVNALLLGDSALYLCASSPVGLAGLQSNTGELFFGEGSRLTVL.

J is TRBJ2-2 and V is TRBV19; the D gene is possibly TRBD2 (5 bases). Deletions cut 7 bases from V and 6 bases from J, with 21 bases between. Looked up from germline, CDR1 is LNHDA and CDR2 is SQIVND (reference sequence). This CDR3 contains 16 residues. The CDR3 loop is CASMSRGQRTPGELFF. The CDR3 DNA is TGTGCCAGTATGAGTCGCGGGCAGCGAACACCCGGGGAGCTGTTTTTT.

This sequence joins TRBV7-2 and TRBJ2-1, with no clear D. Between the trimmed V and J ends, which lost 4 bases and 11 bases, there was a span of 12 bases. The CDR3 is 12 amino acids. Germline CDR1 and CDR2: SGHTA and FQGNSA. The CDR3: CASSSITGQQFF. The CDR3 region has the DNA TGTGCCAGCAGCTCGATTACCGGACAGCAGTTCTTC. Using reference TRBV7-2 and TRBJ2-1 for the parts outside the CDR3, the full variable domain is GAGVSQSPSNKVTEKGKDVELRCDPISGHTALYWYRQSLGQGLEFLIYFQGNSAPDKSGLPSDRFSAERTGGSVSTLTIQRTQQEDSAVYLCASSSITGQQFFGPGTRLTVL.

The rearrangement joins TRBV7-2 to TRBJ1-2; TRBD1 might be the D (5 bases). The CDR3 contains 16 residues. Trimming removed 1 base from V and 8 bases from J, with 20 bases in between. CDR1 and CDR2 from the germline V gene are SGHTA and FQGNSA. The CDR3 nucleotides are TGTGCCAGCAGCTTAGGACTCTTTAGGGGAGCAGAAGGCTACACCTTC. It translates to CASSLGLFRGAEGYTF.

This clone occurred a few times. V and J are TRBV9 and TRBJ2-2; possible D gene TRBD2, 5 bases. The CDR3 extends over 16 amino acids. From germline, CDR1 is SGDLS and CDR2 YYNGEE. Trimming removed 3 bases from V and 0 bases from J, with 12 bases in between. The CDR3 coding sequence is TGTGCCAGCAGCGCGAGGACTTCGCCGAACACCGGGGAGCTGTTTTTT. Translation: CASSARTSPNTGELFF.

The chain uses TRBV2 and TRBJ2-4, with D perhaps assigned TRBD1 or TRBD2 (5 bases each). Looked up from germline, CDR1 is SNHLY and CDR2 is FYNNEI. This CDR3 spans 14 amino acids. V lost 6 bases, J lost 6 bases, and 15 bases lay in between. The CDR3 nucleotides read TGTGCCAGCAGCGAAACAGGAGGTGGAAACATTCAGTACTTC. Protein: CASSETGGGNIQYF.

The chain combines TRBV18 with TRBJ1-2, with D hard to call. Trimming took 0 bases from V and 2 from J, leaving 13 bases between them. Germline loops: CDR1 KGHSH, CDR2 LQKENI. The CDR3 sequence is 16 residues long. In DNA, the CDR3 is TGTGCCAGCTCACCACCGTCAGGAGGATCAAACTATGGCTACACCTTC. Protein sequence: CASSPPSGGSNYGYTF.

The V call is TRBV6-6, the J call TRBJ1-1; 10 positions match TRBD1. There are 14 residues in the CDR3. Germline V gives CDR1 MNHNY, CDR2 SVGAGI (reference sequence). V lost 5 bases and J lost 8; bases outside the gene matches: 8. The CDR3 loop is CASSLGTGAVEAFF. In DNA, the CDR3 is TGTGCCAGCAGTCTAGGGACAGGGGCTGTAGAAGCTTTCTTT.

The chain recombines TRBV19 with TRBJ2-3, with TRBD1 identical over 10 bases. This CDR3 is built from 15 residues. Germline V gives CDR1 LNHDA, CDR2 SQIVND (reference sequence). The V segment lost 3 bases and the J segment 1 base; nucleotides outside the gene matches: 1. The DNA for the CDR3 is TGTGCCAGTAGTATTGGGACAGGGGGCACAGATACGCAGTATTTT. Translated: CASSIGTGGTDTQYF.

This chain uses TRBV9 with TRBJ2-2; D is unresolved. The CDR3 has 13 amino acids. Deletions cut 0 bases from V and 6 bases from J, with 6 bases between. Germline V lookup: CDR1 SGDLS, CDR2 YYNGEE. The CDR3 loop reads CASSVDGAGELFF. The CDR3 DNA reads TGTGCCAGCAGCGTAGACGGCGCCGGGGAGCTGTTTTTT.

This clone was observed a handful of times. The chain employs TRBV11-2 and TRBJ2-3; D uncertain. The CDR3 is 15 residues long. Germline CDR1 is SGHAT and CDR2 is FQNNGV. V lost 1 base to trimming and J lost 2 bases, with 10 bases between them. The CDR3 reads CASSLARVDTDTQYF. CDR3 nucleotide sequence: TGTGCCAGCAGCTTAGCTCGGGTTGACACAGATACGCAGTATTTT.